The rows below give T cell receptor beta chains drawn from one sample of a study of cytomegalovirus exposure and HLA in healthy donors. The assay was immunoSEQ multiplex PCR, and TCRdb's table has in-frame clones only and misses some. Recorded here are over 45,000 clones; the top ten clones represent around 2%. Source material: PBMCs. The receptors come from a woman aged 40 to 49 in good health and CMV-seronegative. The CDR3 runs from the conserved cysteine through the conserved F or W. The order of the fields is J gene, CDR3 length, V gene, D gene, CDR3 protein, CDR3 DNA. The D gene is left open where the match is weak.

TRBJ2-7,16,TRBV6-1,TRBD2,CASSDLAGDGSYEQYF,TGTGCCAGCAGTGACTTAGCGGGAGACGGCTCCTACGAGCAGTACTTC
TRBJ2-1,15,TRBV6-1,TRBD1,CASSVGQGSYNEQFF,TGTGCCAGCAGTGTCGGACAGGGAAGTTACAATGAGCAGTTCTTC
TRBJ2-5,15,TRBV5-1,TRBD2,CASSPGTSGGETQYF,TGCGCCAGCAGCCCCGGGACTAGCGGGGGAGAGACCCAGTACTTC
TRBJ2-5,11,TRBV7-2,.,CASSVQETQYF,TGTGCCAGCAGCGTACAAGAGACCCAGTACTTC
TRBJ2-3,16,TRBV4-2,TRBD2,CASSQEASGNTDTQYF,TGTGCCAGCAGCCAAGAGGCCAGCGGGAACACAGATACGCAGTATTTT
TRBJ1-5,19,TRBV6-1,TRBD1,CASSEVPPGQGRRNQPQHF,TGTGCCAGCAGTGAAGTTCCCCCGGGACAGGGTAGAAGAAATCAGCCCCAGCATTTT
TRBJ1-2,15,TRBV7-2,.,CASSSRRGGNYGYTF,TGTGCCAGCAGCTCCCGACGTGGGGGGAACTATGGCTACACCTTC
TRBJ1-5,15,TRBV7-9,.,CASSSQFDQRQPQHF,TGTGCCAGCAGCTCGCAGTTTGATCAACGACAGCCCCAGCATTTT
TRBJ2-3,13,TRBV5-1,.,CASSLYGEDTQYF,TGCGCCAGCAGCTTGTACGGGGAAGATACGCAGTATTTT
TRBJ1-2,14,TRBV5-5,TRBD1,CASSLEGTGVGYTF,TGTGCCAGCAGCTTGGAGGGGACAGGGGTTGGCTACACCTTC
TRBJ2-1,15,TRBV27,TRBD2,CASSLLAGGRDEQFF,TGTGCCAGCAGTTTATTAGCGGGAGGCCGGGATGAGCAGTTCTTC
TRBJ1-1,15,TRBV5-6,TRBD1,CASSPGDREGTEAFF,TGTGCCAGCAGCCCAGGGGACAGGGAAGGAACTGAAGCTTTCTTT
TRBJ1-6,16,TRBV15,.,CATSRSFRHNNSPLHF,TGTGCCACCAGCAGATCTTTTCGACACAATAATTCACCCCTACACTTT
TRBJ1-1,17,TRBV19,.,CASSIDVGGLGNTEAFF,TGTGCCAGTAGTATAGATGTTGGCGGACTGGGGAACACTGAAGCTTTCTTT
TRBJ1-2,13,TRBV19,.,CASSIGTEGGYTF,TGTGCCAGTAGTATAGGGACGGAGGGCGGCTACACCTTC
TRBJ2-6,15,TRBV13,.,CASSLKGAGANVLTF,TGTGCCAGCAGCTTAAAAGGGGCTGGGGCCAACGTCCTGACTTTC
TRBJ1-5,16,TRBV5-6,TRBD1,CASSLGTGQGFQPQHF,TGTGCCAGCAGCTTGGGGACCGGACAGGGTTTTCAGCCCCAGCATTTT
TRBJ1-6,13,TRBV19,TRBD1,CATAERGLSPLHF,TGTGCCACCGCGGAAAGGGGGCTGTCACCCCTCCACTTT
TRBJ2-7,15,TRBV30,TRBD1,CAWSVPGQGTYEQYF,TGTGCCTGGAGTGTACCAGGACAGGGCACCTACGAGCAGTACTTC
TRBJ2-1,15,TRBV5-1,TRBD2,CASSSSTSGGSREFF,TGCGCCAGCAGCTCATCGACTAGCGGGGGCTCCCGCGAGTTCTTC
TRBJ1-1,14,TRBV5-1,.,CASSQLQADTEAFF,TGCGCCAGCAGCCAACTACAGGCGGACACTGAAGCTTTCTTT
TRBJ2-1,15,TRBV12-5,.,CASGPSRQNYNEQFF,TGTGCTAGTGGTCCATCTAGACAGAACTACAATGAGCAGTTCTTC
TRBJ1-2,15,TRBV18,.,CASSPSQEFNYGYTF,TGTGCCAGCTCACCGTCACAGGAGTTTAACTATGGCTACACCTTC
TRBJ1-6,13,TRBV19,TRBD1,CASETGGFPPLHF,TGTGCCAGTGAGACAGGGGGCTTTCCACCCCTCCACTTT
TRBJ1-4,15,TRBV9,.,CASSVGGPANEKLFF,TGTGCCAGCAGCGTAGGAGGGCCTGCTAATGAAAAACTGTTTTTT
TRBJ2-7,11,TRBV2,.,CASSTSYEQYF,TGTGCCAGCAGTACTTCCTACGAGCAGTACTTC
TRBJ2-1,16,TRBV4-3,TRBD2,CASSQDSGGSDNEQFF,TGCGCCAGCAGCCAAGACAGCGGGGGCTCCGACAATGAGCAGTTCTTC